The rows below give T cell receptor beta chains drawn from one sample of a study of T cells in Graves' hyperthyroidism and ophthalmopathy. MiXCR was run by TCRdb on the multiplex PCR reads, yielding one entry per CDR3 protein. The top ten clones hold about 5% of a sample with around 450,000 distinct CDR3 sequences, around 15% of them seen once. Sample: blood. These receptors all stem from a woman aged 18-35 years with Graves' hyperthyroidism. Both conserved end residues are part of each CDR3. A D gene is named only where the DNA matches it firmly. Clone size is shown for a subset of rows, as once, few, many or a class of expanded clone.

j_gene | d_gene | abundance | v_gene | CDR3aa | CDR3nt
TRBJ2-7 | TRBD1 | many | TRBV28 | CASSLRGREQYF | TGTGCCAGCAGTTTAAGGGGGCGCGAGCAGTACTTC
TRBJ2-4 | TRBD2 | . | TRBV7-9 | CASSLAGGGKNIQYF | TGTGCCAGCAGCTTAGCCGGCGGGGGCAAAAACATTCAGTACTTC
TRBJ2-7 | TRBD2 | many | TRBV11-2 | CASSLVLGTSGSYEQYF | TGTGCCAGCAGCTTAGTCCTCGGGACTAGCGGGAGCTACGAGCAGTACTTC
TRBJ1-6 | . | many | TRBV20-1 | CSASGGLKDSPLHF | TGCAGTGCTAGTGGGGGGCTAAAAGATTCACCCCTCCACTTT
TRBJ1-1 | . | many | TRBV12-3/TRBV12-4 | CASSSSDRNTEAFF | TGTGCCAGCAGTTCATCAGACAGGAACACTGAAGCTTTCTTT
TRBJ2-7 | TRBD2 | many | TRBV5-5 | CASSLATSGRAYEQYF | TGTGCCAGCAGCTTGGCCACTAGCGGGAGGGCCTACGAGCAGTACTTC
TRBJ2-2 | . | few | TRBV3-1 | CASSQPKGTLFF | TGTGCCAGCAGCCAGCCTAAGGGGACCCTGTTTTTT
TRBJ2-2 | . | many | TRBV7-8 | CASSLSTGNTGELFF | TGTGCCAGCAGCTTATCCACGGGGAACACCGGGGAGCTGTTTTTT
TRBJ1-1 | . | many | TRBV3-1 | CASSQRRPQGDTEAFF | TGTGCCAGCAGCCAACGTCGGCCCCAGGGCGACACTGAAGCTTTCTTT
TRBJ1-2 | TRBD1 | few | TRBV30 | CAWSVWGQIYYGYTF | TGTGCCTGGAGTGTCTGGGGACAGATCTACTATGGCTACACCTTC
TRBJ2-3 | . | few | TRBV4-1 | CASSQEWGAASGYTDTQYF | TGCGCCAGCAGCCAAGAGTGGGGGGCGGCTAGCGGATACACAGATACGCAGTATTTT
TRBJ2-3 | . | many | TRBV10-1 | CASSGRTGTNTDTQYF | TGCGCCAGCAGCGGGAGAACAGGGACCAACACAGATACGCAGTATTTT
TRBJ2-6 | TRBD1 | few | TRBV3-1 | CASRPVGQGPGSNVLTF | TGTGCCAGCAGACCCGTTGGACAGGGCCCTGGGTCCAACGTCCTGACTTTC
TRBJ2-5 | . | many | TRBV7-9 | CASSFRGRDGETQYF | TGTGCCAGCAGCTTCCGGGGACGGGACGGTGAGACCCAGTACTTC
TRBJ2-1 | TRBD1 | many | TRBV6-1 | CASSRQGPRFNEQFF | TGTGCCAGCAGTCGACAGGGACCGCGTTTCAATGAGCAGTTCTTC
TRBJ1-1 | . | . | TRBV5-1 | CASSLAGVLNTEAFF | TGCGCCAGCAGCTTGGCAGGGGTCTTGAACACTGAAGCTTTCTTT
TRBJ2-5 | . | few | TRBV6-1 | CASNRASWETQYF | TGTGCCAGCAACCGAGCTAGCTGGGAGACCCAGTACTTC
TRBJ1-5 | . | few | TRBV9 | CASSVGHGNQPQHF | TGTGCCAGCAGCGTAGGCCATGGCAATCAGCCCCAGCATTTT
TRBJ1-1 | . | . | TRBV30 | CAWSEVGTQDTEAFF | TGTGCCTGGAGTGAGGTAGGCACCCAGGACACTGAAGCTTTCTTT
TRBJ1-4 | TRBD1 | . | TRBV5-1 | CASSLGGGWEEKLFF | TGCGCCAGCAGCCTGGGAGGGGGCTGGGAGGAAAAACTGTTTTTT
TRBJ2-1 | TRBD1 | many | TRBV6-6 | CASSYTGDSYNEQFF | TGTGCCAGCAGTTACACAGGGGACTCCTACAATGAGCAGTTCTTC
TRBJ1-5 | . | . | TRBV6-2/TRBV6-3 | CASSYGGLEVAIQPQHF | TGTGCCAGCAGTTATGGGGGGCTCGAAGTCGCAATCCAGCCCCAGCATTTT
TRBJ2-7 | . | . | TRBV28 | CASSLVTSSDYEQYF | TGTGCCAGCAGTTTAGTCACCAGCTCCGACTACGAGCAGTACTTC
TRBJ2-2 | . | many | TRBV6-2/TRBV6-3 | CASSYGGVGELFF | TGTGCCAGCAGTTACGGGGGAGTCGGGGAGCTGTTTTTT
TRBJ2-3 | TRBD2 | many | TRBV20-1 | CSAVAGGWTDTQYF | TGCAGTGCTGTAGCGGGAGGATGGACAGATACGCAGTATTTT
TRBJ2-7 | . | many | TRBV6-2/TRBV6-3 | CASERRSTRPYEQYF | TGTGCCAGCGAGAGGAGATCCACAAGACCCTACGAGCAGTACTTC
TRBJ1-5 | TRBD1 | . | TRBV4-3 | CASSQDWTGDSIANQPQHF | TGCGCCAGCAGCCAAGATTGGACAGGGGATTCTATAGCAAATCAGCCCCAGCATTTT
TRBJ1-6 | . | few | TRBV20-1 | CSASASSYNSPLHF | TGCAGTGCTAGTGCCAGCTCCTATAATTCACCCCTCCACTTT
TRBJ2-2 | TRBD2 | . | TRBV25-1 | CASSLGEGYTGELFF | TGTGCCAGCAGTTTGGGGGAGGGATACACCGGGGAGCTGTTTTTT
TRBJ2-7 | . | . | TRBV19 | CASSIEEGPTYEQYF | TGTGCCAGTAGTATAGAAGAGGGACCCACCTACGAGCAGTACTTC
TRBJ2-2 | TRBD1 | few | TRBV19 | CASSIQDRAPTGELFF | TGTGCCAGTAGTATTCAGGACAGGGCTCCCACCGGGGAGCTGTTTTTT
TRBJ1-1 | . | many | TRBV9 | CASSVSAETGLNTEAFF | TGTGCCAGCAGCGTTAGCGCCGAGACAGGACTGAACACTGAAGCTTTCTTT
TRBJ2-7 | . | many | TRBV2 | CASRGGTYEQYF | TGTGCCAGCAGGGGGGGTACCTACGAGCAGTACTTC
TRBJ2-7 | TRBD1 | many | TRBV6-5 | CASSYPRPGQISYEQYF | TGTGCCAGCAGTTACCCACGCCCGGGACAGATATCCTACGAGCAGTACTTC
TRBJ1-4 | . | many | TRBV27 | CASRGGTNEKLFF | TGTGCCAGCAGGGGGGGAACTAATGAAAAACTGTTTTTT
TRBJ2-5 | TRBD2 | . | TRBV7-3 | CASSLVSGRAQETQYF | TGTGCCAGCAGCTTAGTTAGCGGGAGGGCCCAAGAGACCCAGTACTTC
TRBJ1-2 | . | . | TRBV19 | CASSISLRAYGYTF | TGTGCCAGTAGTATAAGTCTACGGGCCTATGGCTACACCTTC
TRBJ2-5 | TRBD1 | many | TRBV6-1 | CASRLDRGHETQYF | TGTGCCAGCAGATTGGACAGGGGGCATGAGACCCAGTACTTC
TRBJ1-5 | . | few | TRBV15 | CATSREAGVGGQPQHF | TGTGCCACCAGCAGAGAAGCAGGGGTTGGAGGTCAGCCCCAGCATTTT
TRBJ2-7 | TRBD2 | few | TRBV5-1 | CASSLGSRLAVTYEQYF | TGCGCCAGCAGCTTGGGATCCCGGCTAGCGGTTACCTACGAGCAGTACTTC
TRBJ1-3 | . | few | TRBV20-1 | CSAPGTISGNTIYF | TGCAGTGCCCCCGGGACCATCTCTGGAAACACCATATATTTT
TRBJ2-2 | . | once | TRBV30 | CAWSPTNGELFF | TGTGCCTGGAGTCCCACAAACGGGGAGCTGTTTTTT
TRBJ2-1 | . | many | TRBV7-3 | CASSEKAGLPYNEQFF | TGTGCCAGCAGCGAAAAGGCGGGACTTCCCTACAATGAGCAGTTCTTC
TRBJ1-5 | TRBD1 | . | TRBV19 | CASSLGQGLAQPQHF | TGTGCCAGTAGCCTAGGACAGGGGCTAGCCCAGCCCCAGCATTTT
TRBJ2-1 | TRBD2 | few | TRBV5-1 | CASSSEVAGDEQFF | TGCGCCAGCAGCTCAGAGGTAGCGGGTGACGAGCAGTTCTTC
TRBJ2-1 | . | many | TRBV10-1 | CASSETPGSSYNEQFF | TGCGCCAGCAGTGAGACCCCGGGCAGCTCCTACAATGAGCAGTTCTTC
TRBJ2-3 | TRBD2 | many | TRBV27 | CASSLSEGGLAGARDTQYF | TGTGCCAGCAGTTTATCGGAGGGGGGACTAGCGGGAGCTCGTGATACGCAGTATTTT
TRBJ1-1 | . | . | TRBV7-2 | CASSLAEQLNTEAFF | TGTGCCAGCAGCTTAGCAGAACAGCTGAACACTGAAGCTTTCTTT
TRBJ2-3 | . | many | TRBV20-1 | CSARVWTSTDTQYF | TGCAGTGCTAGAGTGTGGACTAGCACAGATACGCAGTATTTT
TRBJ1-6 | TRBD1 | many | TRBV28 | CATIRDRLNSPLHF | TGTGCCACCATCCGGGACAGACTTAATTCACCCCTCCACTTT
TRBJ1-1 | . | . | TRBV6-1 | CASSPPGWTEAFF | TGTGCCAGCAGCCCCCCGGGGTGGACTGAAGCTTTCTTT
TRBJ2-7 | . | . | TRBV4-2 | CASSQEEDGPYEQYF | TGTGCCAGCAGCCAAGAGGAGGACGGCCCCTACGAGCAGTACTTC
TRBJ2-7 | . | many | TRBV7-9 | CASSQEDGPYEQYF | TGTGCCAGCAGCCAAGAGGACGGGCCCTACGAGCAGTACTTC